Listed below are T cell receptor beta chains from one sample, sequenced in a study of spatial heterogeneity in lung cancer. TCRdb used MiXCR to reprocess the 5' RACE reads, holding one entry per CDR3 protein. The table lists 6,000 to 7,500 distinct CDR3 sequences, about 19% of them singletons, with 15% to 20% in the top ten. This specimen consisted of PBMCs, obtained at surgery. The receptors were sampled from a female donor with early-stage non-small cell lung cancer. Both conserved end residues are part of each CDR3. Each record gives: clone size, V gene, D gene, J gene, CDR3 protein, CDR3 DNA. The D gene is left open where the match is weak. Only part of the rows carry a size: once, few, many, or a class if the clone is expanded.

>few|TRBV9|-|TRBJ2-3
CATLKRAYGTDTQYF
TGTGCCACGCTGAAAAGAGCTTACGGCACAGATACGCAGTATTTT
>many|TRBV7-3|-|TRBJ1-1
CASSLGGENTEAFF
TGTGCCAGCAGCTTGGGAGGGGAGAACACTGAAGCTTTCTTT
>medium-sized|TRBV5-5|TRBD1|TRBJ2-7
CASSFGQGASPAHEQYF
TGTGCCAGCAGCTTCGGACAGGGGGCGTCTCCGGCCCACGAGCAGTACTTC
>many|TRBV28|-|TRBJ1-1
CASQPGGFVSEAFF
TGTGCCAGCCAACCTGGGGGGTTTGTCTCTGAAGCTTTCTTT
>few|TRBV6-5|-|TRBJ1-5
CASRTGNQPQHF
TGTGCCAGCAGGACGGGCAATCAGCCCCAGCATTTT
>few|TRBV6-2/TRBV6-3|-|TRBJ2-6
CASSAPVVAGANVLTF
TGTGCCAGCAGTGCCCCGGTGGTGGCTGGGGCCAACGTCCTGACTTTC
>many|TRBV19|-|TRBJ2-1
CASSLRVNEQFF
TGTGCCAGTTCTCTCAGGGTCAATGAGCAGTTCTTC
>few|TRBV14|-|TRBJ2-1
CASSQVVAPLKERSYNEQFF
TGTGCCAGCAGCCAAGTGGTAGCGCCCCTAAAAGAAAGGTCCTACAATGAGCAGTTCTTC
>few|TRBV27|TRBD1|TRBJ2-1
CASSSSTGGDNEQFF
TGTGCCAGCAGTTCCTCGACAGGGGGGGACAATGAGCAGTTCTTC
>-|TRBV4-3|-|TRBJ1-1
CASSHSGRNTEAFF
TGCGCCAGCAGCCATTCGGGTAGGAACACTGAAGCTTTCTTT
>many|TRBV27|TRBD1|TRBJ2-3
CASSPGQAGTDTQYF
TGTGCCAGCAGCCCCGGACAGGCTGGCACAGATACGCAGTATTTT
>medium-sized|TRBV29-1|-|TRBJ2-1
CSVEAGTYNEQFF
TGCAGCGTTGAGGCGGGAACCTACAATGAGCAGTTCTTC
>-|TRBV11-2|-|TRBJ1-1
CASSYRLQSNTEAFF
TGTGCCAGCAGCTATCGCCTCCAGTCGAACACTGAAGCTTTCTTT
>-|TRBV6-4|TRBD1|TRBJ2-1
CASSVQAGGLDEQFF
TGTGCCAGCAGTGTTCAGGCAGGGGGCCTGGATGAGCAGTTCTTC
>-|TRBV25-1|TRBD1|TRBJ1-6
CASSPTGGDSPLHF
TGTGCCAGCAGCCCAACAGGGGGGGACTCACCCCTCCACTTT
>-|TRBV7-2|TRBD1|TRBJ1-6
CASSSDRGNSPLHF
TGTGCCAGCAGCTCGGACAGGGGGAATTCACCCCTCCACTTT
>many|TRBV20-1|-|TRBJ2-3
CSASRYTEPQYF
TGCAGTGCTAGTCGTTACACCGAGCCGCAGTATTTT
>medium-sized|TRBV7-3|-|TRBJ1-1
CASSLTELTNTEAFF
TGTGCCAGCAGCTTAACAGAGTTAACGAACACTGAAGCTTTCTTT
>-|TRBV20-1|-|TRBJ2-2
CSAEYRGGPGELFF
TGCAGTGCTGAGTACCGAGGGGGACCCGGGGAGCTGTTTTTT
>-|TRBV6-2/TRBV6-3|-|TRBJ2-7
CASGLAASYEQYF
TGTGCCAGTGGACTGGCAGCATCCTACGAGCAGTACTTC
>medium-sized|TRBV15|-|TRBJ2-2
CATSRDSAISGELFF
TGTGCCACCAGCAGAGACTCGGCAATTTCGGGGGAGCTGTTTTTT
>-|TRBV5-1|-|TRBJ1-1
CASRGAGTEAFF
TGCGCCAGCAGGGGGGCAGGCACTGAAGCTTTCTTT
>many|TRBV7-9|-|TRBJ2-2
CASSSYTGELFF
TGTGCCAGCAGCTCCTACACCGGGGAGCTGTTTTTT
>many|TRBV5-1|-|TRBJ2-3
CASSFNTDTQYF
TGCGCCAGCAGCTTTAACACAGATACGCAGTATTTT
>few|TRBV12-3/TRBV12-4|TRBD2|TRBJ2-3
CASSPPLAGPRDTQYF
TGTGCCAGCAGTCCCCCCCTAGCGGGCCCGAGGGATACGCAGTATTTT
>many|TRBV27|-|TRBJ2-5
CASSLRGETQYF
TGTGCCAGCAGTTTGCGTGGAGAGACCCAGTACTTC
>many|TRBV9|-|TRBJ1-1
CASSVQGSRNTEAFF
TGTGCCAGCAGCGTCCAGGGGTCGAGGAACACTGAAGCTTTCTTT
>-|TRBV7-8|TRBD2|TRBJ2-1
CASSLAGLARSEQFF
TGTGCCAGCAGCTTAGCGGGACTAGCTCGGAGTGAGCAGTTCTTC
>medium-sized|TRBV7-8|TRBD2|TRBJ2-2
CASSLGPLAGDTGELFF
TGTGCCAGCAGCTTAGGGCCTCTAGCGGGGGACACCGGGGAGCTGTTTTTT
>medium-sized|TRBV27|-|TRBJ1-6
CASKTADSPLHF
TGTGCCAGCAAAACCGCGGATTCACCCCTCCACTTT
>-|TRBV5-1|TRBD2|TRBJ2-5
CASSLLAGEETQYF
TGCGCCAGCAGCTTGTTAGCGGGAGAAGAGACCCAGTACTTC
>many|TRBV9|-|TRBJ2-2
CASSVGLFTGELFF
TGTGCCAGCAGCGTAGGACTGTTCACCGGGGAGCTGTTTTTT
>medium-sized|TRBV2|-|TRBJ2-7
CASTLADSYEQYF
TGTGCCAGCACCCTCGCGGACAGCTACGAGCAGTACTTC
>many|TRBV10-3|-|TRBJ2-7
CAISEGGTTEYF
TGTGCCATCAGTGAAGGAGGGACCACCGAGTACTTC
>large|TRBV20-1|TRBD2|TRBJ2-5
CSVETSGKETQYF
TGCAGTGTCGAGACTAGCGGGAAGGAGACCCAGTACTTC
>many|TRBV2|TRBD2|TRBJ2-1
CASSEGSGGYNEQFF
TGTGCCAGCAGTGAAGGTAGCGGGGGCTACAATGAGCAGTTCTTC
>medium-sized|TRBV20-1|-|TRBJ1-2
CSAHGGGVGEVNYGYTF
TGCAGTGCTCACGGGGGCGGTGTAGGGGAAGTTAACTATGGCTACACCTTC
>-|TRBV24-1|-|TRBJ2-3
CATSDLITDTQYF
TGTGCCACCAGTGATTTGATCACAGATACGCAGTATTTT
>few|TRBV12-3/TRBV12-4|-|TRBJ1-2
CASSRWRDSVDGYTF
TGTGCCAGCAGTCGATGGAGGGATTCGGTGGATGGCTACACCTTC
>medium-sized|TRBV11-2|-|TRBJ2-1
CASSLRAWNEQFF
TGTGCCAGCAGCTTACGGGCATGGAATGAGCAGTTCTTC
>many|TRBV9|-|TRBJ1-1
CASSVSGDTEAFF
TGTGCCAGCAGCGTAAGCGGGGACACTGAAGCTTTCTTT
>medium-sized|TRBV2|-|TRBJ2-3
CASSRGPLLDTQYF
TGTGCCAGCAGTCGGGGGCCGTTACTCGATACGCAGTATTTT
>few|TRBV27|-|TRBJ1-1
CASSLGGQAFF
TGTGCCAGCAGTTTAGGGGGGCAAGCTTTCTTT
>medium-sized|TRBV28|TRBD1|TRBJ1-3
CASSTQQGLSSGNTIYF
TGTGCCAGCAGTACCCAACAGGGGTTATCTTCTGGAAACACCATATATTTT
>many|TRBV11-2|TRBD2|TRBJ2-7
CASSLVASGSEQYF
TGTGCCAGCAGCTTAGTTGCTAGCGGGAGCGAGCAGTACTTC
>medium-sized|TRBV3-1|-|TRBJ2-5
CASSQAQGPETQYF
TGTGCCAGCAGCCAAGCTCAGGGCCCAGAGACCCAGTACTTC
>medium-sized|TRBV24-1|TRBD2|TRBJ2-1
CATAGLADNEQFF
TGTGCCACCGCGGGACTAGCGGACAATGAGCAGTTCTTC
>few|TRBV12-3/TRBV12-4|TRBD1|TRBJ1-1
CASSSLLGTGGTEAFF
TGTGCCAGCAGTTCCTTGTTGGGGACAGGGGGTACTGAAGCTTTCTTT
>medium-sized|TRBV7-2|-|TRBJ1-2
CASSLQGLDGYTF
TGTGCCAGCAGCTTACAGGGACTTGATGGCTACACCTTC
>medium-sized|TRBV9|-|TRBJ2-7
CASSPEDSSYEQYF
TGTGCCAGCAGCCCTGAGGACAGCTCCTACGAGCAGTACTTC
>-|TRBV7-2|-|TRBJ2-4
CASSLEGAGFLAKNIQYF
TGTGCCAGCAGCTTAGAAGGGGCGGGGTTTTTAGCCAAAAACATTCAGTACTTC
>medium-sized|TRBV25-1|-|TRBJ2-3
CASSDVGASDTQYF
TGTGCCAGCAGTGACGTCGGGGCATCAGATACGCAGTATTTT
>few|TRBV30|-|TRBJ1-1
CAWSVTDTEAFF
TGTGCCTGGAGTGTGACAGACACTGAAGCTTTCTTT
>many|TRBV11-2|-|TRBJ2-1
CASSLGALDEQFF
TGTGCCAGCAGCTTAGGGGCTTTGGATGAGCAGTTCTTC